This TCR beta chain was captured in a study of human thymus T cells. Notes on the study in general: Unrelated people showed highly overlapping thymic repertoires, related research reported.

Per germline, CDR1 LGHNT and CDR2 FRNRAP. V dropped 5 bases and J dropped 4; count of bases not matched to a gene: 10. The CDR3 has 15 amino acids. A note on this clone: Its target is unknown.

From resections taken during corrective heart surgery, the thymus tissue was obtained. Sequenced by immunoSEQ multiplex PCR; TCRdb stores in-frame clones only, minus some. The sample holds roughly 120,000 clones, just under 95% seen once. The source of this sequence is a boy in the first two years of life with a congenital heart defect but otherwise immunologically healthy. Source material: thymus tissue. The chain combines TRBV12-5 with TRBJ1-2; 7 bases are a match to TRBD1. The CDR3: CASGLPGGTAYGYTF. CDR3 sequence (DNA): TGTGCTAGTGGTCTCCCTGGGGGGACAGCCTATGGCTACACCTTC. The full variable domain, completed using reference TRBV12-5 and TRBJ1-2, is DARVTQTPRHKVTEMGQEVTMRCQPILGHNTVFWYRQTMMQGLELLAYFRNRAPLDDSGMPKDRFSAEMPDATLATLKIQPSEPRDSAVYFCASGLPGGTAYGYTFGSGTRLTVV.